The 3 T cell receptor beta chains listed next were all sequenced from one sample in a study of cytomegalovirus exposure and HLA in healthy donors. The PCR employed 60 Vbeta primers together with 13 Jbeta primers. The data were produced by immunoSEQ multiplex PCR, yet TCRdb's version contains in-frame clones alone and is incomplete. The sample has over 150,000 clones, 80% seen once. The source material was PBMCs. The receptors were sampled from a man aged 25 to 40 in good health and CMV-seropositive.

V and J are TRBV7-2 and TRBJ1-1; 8 positions agree with TRBD1. Germline loops: CDR1 SGHTA, CDR2 FQGNSA. V gave up 5 bases and J gave up 0 bases; unmatched junction bases: 2. The CDR3 is made up of 14 amino acids. The CDR3 here is CASSLQGVNTEAFF. Written as DNA, the CDR3 is TGTGCCAGCAGCCTACAGGGGGTGAACACTGAAGCTTTCTTT.

CDR3 loop: CAISVRGDDEQFF. CDR3 nucleotide sequence: TGTGCCATCAGTGTTCGGGGTGATGATGAGCAGTTCTTC. The rearrangement uses TRBV10-3 and TRBJ2-1; D is possibly TRBD2 (5 bases). Germline CDR1 is ENHRY and CDR2 is SYGVKD. The V end was cut by 4 bases, the J end by 8 bases, with 12 bases between. This CDR3 spans 13 amino acids.

This clone was found a few times. The chain couples TRBV27 to TRBJ1-2; the D gene is possibly TRBD1 (5 bases). V lost 8 bases to trimming and J lost 4 bases, with 14 bases between them. Per germline, CDR1 MNHEY and CDR2 SMNVEV (reference sequence). There are 13 residues in the CDR3. The CDR3 DNA reads as TGTGCCAGCGGTGGGGCGCGGGGCTATGGCTACACCTTC. Translating it yields CASGGARGYGYTF.